This entry lists 27 T cell receptor beta chains sequenced from one sample in a study of blood T cell repertoires in COVID-19. Sequenced by immunoSEQ multiplex PCR; TCRdb stores in-frame clones only, minus some. Of about 57,000 clones in the sample, about nine tenths were seen once. Sequenced material: peripheral blood. These receptors came from a human donor in a cohort sampled during active COVID-19.

V gene TRBV7-3 combines with J gene TRBJ1-1; a possible D gene is TRBD1 (5 bases). V was pared by 5 bases and J by 0 bases, with 10 bases between. Looked up from germline, CDR1 is SGHTA and CDR2 is FQGTGA. CDR3 length: 14 residues. In nucleotides, the CDR3 is TGTGCCAGCAGCGCCGCAGGGATGAACACTGAAGCTTTCTTT. Its translation is CASSAAGMNTEAFF.

This sequence joins TRBV5-1 and TRBJ2-2; a possible D gene is TRBD1 (5 bases). CDR1 and CDR2 from the germline V gene are SGHRS and YFSETQ. V lost 6 bases and J lost 4, with 13 bases in between. CDR3 length: 14 residues. The DNA for the CDR3 is TGCGCCAGCAATCTAGGGGATTTCACCGGGGAGCTGTTTTTT. This codes for CASNLGDFTGELFF.

This rearrangement joins TRBV7-8 to TRBJ1-2, with D hard to call. The V and J ends lost 1 base and 3 bases respectively, with 6 bases between them. This CDR3 comprises 13 residues. Germline CDR1 is SGHVS and CDR2 is FQNEAQ. The DNA for the CDR3 is TGTGCCAGCAGCTTAGATAGCGACTATGGCTACACCTTC. Protein product: CASSLDSDYGYTF.

This chain links TRBV6-5 with TRBJ2-7; a possible D gene is TRBD1 (6 bases). The germline gives CDR1 MNHEY, CDR2 SVGAGI. The CDR3 length is 13 residues. The germline V and J ends were trimmed by 4 bases and 2 bases, with 9 bases remaining between them. DNA of the CDR3: TGTGCCAGCAGTTCGACAGGACCCTACGAGCAGTACTTC. Encoded protein: CASSSTGPYEQYF.

The chain joins TRBV10-1 to TRBJ2-2; TRBD1 agrees at 7 bases. The V gene end was trimmed by 6 bases and the J gene end by 0 bases; junction bases not matched to a gene: 4. CDR3 length equals 15 residues. The germline gives CDR1 WNHNN, CDR2 SYGVQD (reference sequence). The CDR3 nucleotides read TGCGCCAGCAGCCCCGGGACAGCGAACACCGGGGAGCTGTTTTTT. Translation gives CASSPGTANTGELFF.

The chain has TRBV19 and TRBJ2-5; a weak D match, TRBD1 (6 bases). CDR3 size: 15 residues. Deletions cut 6 bases from V and 4 bases from J, with 18 bases between. Germline CDR1 LNHDA, CDR2 SQIVND (reference sequence). In DNA form, the CDR3 reads TGTGCCAGTAGACGCGAACAGGGCCTCGTAGAGACCCAGTACTTC. Amino acid sequence: CASRREQGLVETQYF.

This chain joins TRBV7-9 and TRBJ1-1; possible D gene TRBD1, 5 bases. Germline V gene sequence: CDR1 SEHNR, CDR2 FQNEAQ (reference sequence). The CDR3 is 16 amino acids. The V end lost 6 bases, the J end lost 1 base, and 18 bases lay between the germline ends. The CDR3 spells CASSPRGGLRNTEAFF. The DNA for the CDR3 is TGTGCCAGCAGTCCGAGGGGAGGGTTACGGAACACTGAAGCTTTCTTT.

This chain connects TRBV15 to TRBJ2-2; 8 nucleotides line up with TRBD1. The germline CDR1 and CDR2 sequences are LNHNV and YYDKDF (reference sequence). The length of the CDR3 is 15 residues. V trimming: 3 bases; J trimming: 5 bases; junction bases outside the gene matches: 5. The CDR3 sequence is CATSSRTGLTGELFF. DNA of the CDR3: TGTGCCACCAGCAGCAGGACAGGGCTAACCGGGGAGCTGTTTTTT.

This clone is a singleton in its sample. This chain connects TRBV9 to TRBJ1-6, with 8 bases identical to TRBD1. V shed 3 bases, J shed 10 bases, and the junction held 6 bases outside the gene matches. Germline lookup yields CDR1 SGDLS and CDR2 YYNGEE. This CDR3 is built from 14 residues. As DNA, the CDR3 is TGTGCCAGCAGCGCTACAGGGGGTAGATCACCCCTCCACTTT. This gives the protein CASSATGGRSPLHF. The full variable domain, with the rest looked up from reference TRBV9 and TRBJ1-6, is DSGVTQTPKHLITATGQRVTLRCSPRSGDLSVYWYQQSLDQGLQFLIQYYNGEERAKGNILERFSAQQFPDLHSELNLSSLELGDSALYFCASSATGGRSPLHFGNGTRLTVT.

This clone was picked up one time. The gene calls are TRBV5-1 and TRBJ1-3, with 8 positions matching TRBD1. The CDR3 has 15 amino acids. V shed 0 bases, J shed 2 bases, and the junction held 1 base outside the gene matches. Germline V CDR1 and CDR2: SGHRS, YFSETQ. CDR3 sequence (DNA): TGCGCCAGCAGCTTGGGGGGACAGGCTGGAAACACCATATATTTT. Translated: CASSLGGQAGNTIYF.

The genes are TRBV4-1 and TRBJ2-2; 9 positions agree with TRBD2. Germline CDR1 MGHRA, CDR2 YSYEKL. V was pared by 1 base and J by 5 bases, with 8 bases of the junction left unmatched. This CDR3 spans 17 amino acids. CDR3 residues: CASSQGSLAGDTGELFF. CDR3 nucleotides: TGCGCCAGCAGCCAAGGGTCGTTAGCGGGAGATACCGGGGAGCTGTTTTTT.

This chain uses TRBV5-1 with TRBJ2-3; 10 nucleotides line up with TRBD2. The junction had 4 bases not matched to a gene; V was cut back by 2 bases and J by 4 bases. The CDR3 runs 15 residues. CDR1 is SGHRS, CDR2 YFSETQ, per germline. The chain's CDR3 is CASSLLAGISDTQYF. The CDR3 DNA is TGCGCCAGCAGCTTACTAGCGGGAATCTCAGATACGCAGTATTTT.

This sequence joins TRBV5-4 and TRBJ2-3; 11 nucleotides line up with TRBD2. V shed 5 bases and J 3 bases; nucleotides not matched to a gene: 5. The CDR3 loop spans 15 amino acids. Looked up from germline, CDR1 is SGHNT and CDR2 is YYREEE (reference sequence). The CDR3 region has the DNA TGTGCCAGCAGATCTACTAGCGGGGGTACAGATACGCAGTATTTT. Protein product: CASRSTSGGTDTQYF. Together with reference TRBV5-4 and TRBJ2-3, the CDR3 gives the full variable domain: ETGVTQSPTHLIKTRGQQVTLRCSSQSGHNTVSWYQQALGQGPQFIFQYYREEENGRGNFPPRFSGLQFPNYSSELNVNALELDDSALYLCASRSTSGGTDTQYFGPGTRLTVL.

The chain is built from TRBV7-8 and TRBJ2-1; 11 bases agree with TRBD2. Germline trimming cut 1 base from V and 4 bases from J; bases unmatched to any gene: 12. This CDR3 spans 19 amino acids. Germline V gene lookup returns CDR1 SGHVS and CDR2 FQNEAQ. In DNA, the CDR3 is TGTGCCAGCAGCTTAGAAACTAGCGGGGGAACACACCGATACAATGAGCAGTTCTTC. It codes for CASSLETSGGTHRYNEQFF.

The CDR3 bases are TGTGCCAGCTATGGGGCAGGGGCCTACGAGCAGTACTTC. The encoded protein is CASYGAGAYEQYF. This rearrangement joins TRBV28 to TRBJ2-7, with D possibly TRBD1 on 6 matching bases. V was shortened by 8 bases and J by 2 bases, with 13 bases between the two germline ends. The CDR3 covers 13 residues. Germline CDR1 reads MDHEN; CDR2 reads SYDVKM.

This rearrangement joins TRBV7-2 to TRBJ1-5; D is undetermined. This CDR3 spans 15 amino acids. CDR1 SGHTA and CDR2 FQGNSA come from the germline V gene. V gave up 2 bases and J gave up 5 bases, with 13 bases separating them. The CDR3 bases are TGTGCCAGCAGCTTATCTGTGGCAGGTTATCAGCCCCAGCATTTT. Its protein product is CASSLSVAGYQPQHF.

The V call is TRBV19, the J call TRBJ1-2, with D tentatively TRBD1 (6 bases). Trimming cost V 5 bases and J 0 bases, with 13 bases left between them. Germline-derived CDR1 and CDR2 are LNHDA and SQIVND (reference sequence). The CDR3 is 15 amino acids. The CDR3 spells CASSHGQRPNYGYTF. In nucleotides, the CDR3 is TGTGCCAGTAGTCACGGACAGCGACCTAACTATGGCTACACCTTC.

The chain carries TRBV27 and TRBJ2-7; 7 bases agree with TRBD1. This CDR3 region has 13 residues. The V gene's germline CDR1 is MNHEY and CDR2 SMNVEV (reference sequence). V lost 6 bases, J lost 1 base, and 3 bases stayed unmatched. CDR3 amino acids: CASRRDSSYEQYF. CDR3 nucleotides: TGTGCCAGCAGACGGGACAGTTCCTACGAGCAGTACTTC.

This clone has only one observation. The chain uses TRBV27 and TRBJ2-2, with TRBD1 matching over 9 bases. CDR3 length: 17 amino acids. V trimming: 6 bases; J trimming: 0 bases; junction bases outside the gene matches: 8. The germline CDR1 and CDR2 sequences are MNHEY and SMNVEV (reference sequence). CDR3 nucleotide sequence: TGTGCCAGCAGATCCGGACAGGGGAGATCGAACACCGGGGAGCTGTTTTTT. Translation gives CASRSGQGRSNTGELFF.

This chain uses TRBV18 with TRBJ1-2; TRBD1 might be the D (6 bases). The CDR3 totals 12 residues. V was pared by 6 bases and J by 3 bases, with 8 bases between. Germline lookup yields CDR1 KGHSH and CDR2 LQKENI. In nucleotides, the CDR3 is TGTGCCAGCTCCTACAGGGACTATGGCTACACCTTC. Translated, it gives CASSYRDYGYTF. The entire variable domain, with the rest obtained from reference TRBV18 and TRBJ1-2, is as follows: NAGVMQNPRHLVRRRGQEARLRCSPMKGHSHVYWYRQLPEEGLKFMVYLQKENIIDESGMPKERFSAEFPKEGPSILRIQQVVRGDSAAYFCASSYRDYGYTFGSGTRLTVV.

CDR3 nucleotide sequence: TGTGCCAGCAGTTATCTGGGGAGATCGACCAATGAGCAGTTCTTC. This sequence encodes CASSYLGRSTNEQFF. V gene TRBV6-5 combines with J gene TRBJ2-1; a weak D match, TRBD2 (5 bases). CDR1 and CDR2 from the germline V gene are MNHEY and SVGAGI. V shed 3 bases and J shed 6 bases, with 15 bases lying between them. This CDR3 comprises 15 residues.

J is TRBJ1-2 and V is TRBV7-9, with D tentatively TRBD1 (5 bases). The CDR3 length is 14 residues. CDR1 SEHNR and CDR2 FQNEAQ come from the germline V gene (reference sequence). The V gene lost 0 bases and the J gene lost 2 bases, with 7 bases spanning the gap. This CDR3 reads CASSLAPGNYGYTF. The CDR3 nucleotides read TGTGCCAGCAGCTTAGCTCCAGGGAACTATGGCTACACCTTC.

This chain links TRBV4-1 with TRBJ1-3; D call uncertain. Germline V gene data show CDR1 as MGHRA and CDR2 as YSYEKL. Trimming took off 2 bases at V and 0 bases at J, with 11 bases between the two ends. This CDR3 is built from 16 residues. The CDR3 DNA sequence: TGCGCCAGCAGCCAAAGTCCGCGTTACTCTGGAAACACCATATATTTT. Its protein is CASSQSPRYSGNTIYF.

The chain carries TRBV4-1 and TRBJ2-1, with TRBD2 matching 10 bases. CDR3 length equals 16 residues. Germline V gene data show CDR1 as MGHRA and CDR2 as YSYEKL. V lost 4 bases, J lost 2 bases, and 5 bases stayed unmatched. The CDR3 sequence: CASSRNLAGAYNEQFF. The CDR3 DNA reads as TGCGCCAGCAGCCGAAATCTAGCGGGGGCCTACAATGAGCAGTTCTTC.

The chain uses TRBV7-2 and TRBJ2-1, with 12 positions matching TRBD2. The CDR3 is 15 residues long. The germline V gene has CDR1 SGHTA and CDR2 FQGNSA. The trim removed 4 bases at V and 7 bases at J, leaving 5 bases unmatched. The CDR3 nucleotides read TGTGCCAGCAGCTCCCGGACTAGCGGGAAAAATGAGCAGTTCTTC. Protein product: CASSSRTSGKNEQFF.

The CDR3 protein is CASSLGGEAYNSPLHF. CDR3 nucleotides: TGTGCCAGCAGCTTAGGGGGGGAGGCCTATAATTCACCCCTCCACTTT. This chain connects TRBV13 to TRBJ1-6, with D perhaps TRBD1 (5 bases). Germline V gene data show CDR1 as PRHDT and CDR2 as FYEKMQ (reference sequence). V dropped 0 bases and J dropped 2 bases, with 8 bases sitting between them. The CDR3 consists of 16 residues.

The DNA for the CDR3 is TGTGCCAGTAGTACACACTCACAGTCCTATGGCTACACCTTC. The encoded protein is CASSTHSQSYGYTF. The chain carries TRBV19 and TRBJ1-2; no firm D call. There are 14 residues in the CDR3. V was cut by 4 bases and J by 4 bases, with 13 bases left in between. In germline, CDR1 is LNHDA, CDR2 SQIVND (reference sequence).